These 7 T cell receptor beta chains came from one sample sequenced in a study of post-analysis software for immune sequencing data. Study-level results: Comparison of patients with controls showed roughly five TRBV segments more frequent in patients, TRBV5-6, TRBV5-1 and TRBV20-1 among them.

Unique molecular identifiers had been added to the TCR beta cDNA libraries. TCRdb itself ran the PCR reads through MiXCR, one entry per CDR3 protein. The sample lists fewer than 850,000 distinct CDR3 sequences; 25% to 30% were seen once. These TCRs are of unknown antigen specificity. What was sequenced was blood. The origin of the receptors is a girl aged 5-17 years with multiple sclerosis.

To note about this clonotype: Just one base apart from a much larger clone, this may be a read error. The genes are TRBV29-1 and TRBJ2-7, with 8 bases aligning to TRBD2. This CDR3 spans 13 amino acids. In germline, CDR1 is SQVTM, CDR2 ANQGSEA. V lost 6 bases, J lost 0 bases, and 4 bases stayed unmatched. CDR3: CSVSSGNSYEQYF. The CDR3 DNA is TGCAGCGTGAGTAGCGGGAACTCCTACGAGCAGTACTTC.

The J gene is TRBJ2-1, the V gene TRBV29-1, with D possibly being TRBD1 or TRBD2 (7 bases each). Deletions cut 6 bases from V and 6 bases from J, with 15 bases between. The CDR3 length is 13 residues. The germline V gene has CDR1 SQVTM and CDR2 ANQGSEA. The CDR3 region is CSVDTGEGNEQFF. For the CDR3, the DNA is TGCAGCGTCGACACAGGGGAGGGCAATGAGCAGTTCTTC.

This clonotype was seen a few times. Here the CDR3 DNA reads TGTGCCAGCAGCCTGGACAGTCTACAAGAGCAGTTCTTC. Encoded protein: CASSLDSLQEQFF. This chain links TRBV6-6 with TRBJ2-1; D may be TRBD1 (6 bases). Germline V gene data show CDR1 as MNHNY and CDR2 as SVGAGI (reference sequence). The V gene lost 6 bases and the J gene lost 10 bases, with 16 bases spanning the gap. There are 13 residues in the CDR3.

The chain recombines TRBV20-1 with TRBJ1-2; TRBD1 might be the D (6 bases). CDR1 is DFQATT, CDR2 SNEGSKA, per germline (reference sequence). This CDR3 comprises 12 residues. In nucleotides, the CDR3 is TGCAGCCTACAGGACTTCAGGGGTGGCTACACCTTC. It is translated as CSLQDFRGGYTF.

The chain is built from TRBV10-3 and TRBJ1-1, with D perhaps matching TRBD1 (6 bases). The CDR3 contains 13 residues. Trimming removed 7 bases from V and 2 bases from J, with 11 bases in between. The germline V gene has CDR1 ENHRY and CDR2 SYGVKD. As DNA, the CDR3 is TGTGCCATCACTCCGGGGGCTAACACTGAAGCTTTCTTT. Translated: CAITPGANTEAFF.

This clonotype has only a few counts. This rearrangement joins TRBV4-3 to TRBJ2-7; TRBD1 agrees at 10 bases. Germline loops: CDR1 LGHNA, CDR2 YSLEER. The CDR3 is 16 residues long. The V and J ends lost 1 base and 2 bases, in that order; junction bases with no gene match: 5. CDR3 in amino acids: CASSQVAGQGAYEQYF. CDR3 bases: TGCGCCAGCAGCCAAGTCGCCGGACAGGGGGCCTACGAGCAGTACTTC.

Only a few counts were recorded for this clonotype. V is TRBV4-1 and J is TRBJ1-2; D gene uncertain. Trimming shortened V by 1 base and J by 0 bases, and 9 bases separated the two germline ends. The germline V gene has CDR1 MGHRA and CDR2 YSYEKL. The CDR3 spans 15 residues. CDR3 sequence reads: CASSQGLEANYGYTF. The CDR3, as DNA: TGCGCCAGCAGCCAAGGACTCGAGGCTAACTATGGCTACACCTTC.